The 29 T cell receptor beta chains below come from one sample, sequenced in a study of T cells in Graves' hyperthyroidism and ophthalmopathy. From RNA transcripts, TCR beta CDR3 regions were amplified. The study used the HTBI primer set for a first-round RT-PCR of the TCR CDR3. Using its own MiXCR run on the multiplex PCR reads, TCRdb lists one record per CDR3 protein. The sample includes approximately 700,000 distinct CDR3 sequences, about a sixth of them seen just once. The material sequenced was blood. The receptors stem from a man younger than 35 with Graves' hyperthyroidism.

In this sample, this clonotype turned up a few times. The gene calls are TRBV6-5 and TRBJ1-2; D call uncertain. Germline CDR1 MNHEY, CDR2 SVGAGI. The length of the CDR3 is 15 residues. Trimming shortened V by 2 bases and J by 4 bases, and 14 bases separated the two germline ends. CDR3 region: CASSYSSDGSYGYTF. CDR3 sequence (DNA): TGTGCCAGCAGTTACAGTTCGGACGGCTCCTATGGCTACACCTTC.

This clonotype appeared many times. V gene TRBV2 combines with J gene TRBJ1-5; no clear D. CDR1 is SNHLY, CDR2 FYNNEI, per germline. Between the trimmed V and J ends, which lost 6 bases and 6 bases, there was a span of 15 bases. This CDR3 region has 14 residues. CDR3 protein: CASSVGVKGQPQHF. DNA of the CDR3: TGTGCCAGCAGCGTAGGCGTAAAGGGTCAGCCCCAGCATTTT.

Many counts were recorded for this clonotype. The chain joins TRBV27 to TRBJ2-1; D is undetermined. The V gene lost 2 bases and the J gene lost 9 bases, with 14 bases spanning the gap. Germline V gene data show CDR1 as MNHEY and CDR2 as SMNVEV (reference sequence). The CDR3 extends over 14 amino acids. This chain's CDR3 is CASSLVRPNGEQFF. Written as DNA, the CDR3 is TGTGCCAGCAGTTTAGTACGGCCTAATGGTGAGCAGTTCTTC.

This chain joins TRBV7-9 and TRBJ2-3, with D unresolved. This CDR3 is built from 15 residues. CDR1 is SEHNR and CDR2 is FQNEAQ in the germline V gene (reference sequence). Trimming left V 0 bases short and J 1 base short, with 8 bases between. For the CDR3, the DNA is TGTGCCAGCAGCTTAGCGTCCTCTCGCACAGATACGCAGTATTTT. It translates to CASSLASSRTDTQYF.

This clonotype was detected ten times or more. V is TRBV12-3 or TRBV12-4 and J is TRBJ2-5, with D uncertain. This CDR3 is built from 17 residues. Trimming removed 5 bases at V and 3 bases at J, with 22 bases between. The CDR3 sequence is CASSPRKAPSVEETQYF. CDR3 sequence (DNA): TGTGCCAGCAGTCCCCGGAAGGCCCCGTCGGTCGAAGAGACCCAGTACTTC.

This clonotype was counted only a few times. The V call is TRBV27, the J call TRBJ2-1, with 7 bases identical to TRBD2. Germline CDR1 MNHEY, CDR2 SMNVEV (reference sequence). The V segment lost 1 base and the J segment 9 bases; nucleotides outside the gene matches: 9. This CDR3 region has 15 residues. As DNA, the CDR3 is TGTGCCAGCAGTTTATACAGCGGGACTCTACTTGAGCAGTTCTTC. It is translated as CASSLYSGTLLEQFF.

This clonotype appeared many times. The chain is built from TRBV2 and TRBJ1-4; no clear D. Germline CDR1 reads SNHLY; CDR2 reads FYNNEI. The CDR3 runs to 10 residues. The V and J ends lost 6 bases and 8 bases respectively, with 4 bases between them. The DNA for the CDR3 is TGTGCCAGCAGCCGGGAAAAACTGTTTTTT. It is translated as CASSREKLFF.

This chain connects TRBV5-4 to TRBJ1-2, with D unresolved. CDR1 is SGHNT, CDR2 YYREEE, per germline (reference sequence). V shed 0 bases and J shed 3 bases, with 12 bases lying between them. The CDR3 is 15 amino acids. The CDR3 nucleotides are TGTGCCAGCAGCTTGGAAGGACGGAGCGACTATGGCTACACCTTC. It specifies CASSLEGRSDYGYTF.

This clonotype was detected many times. The chain's CDR3 is CASSPGAANYNEQFF. The CDR3 bases are TGTGCCAGCAGCCCTGGGGCAGCTAACTACAATGAGCAGTTCTTC. The chain has TRBV11-2 and TRBJ2-1; tentatively, D is TRBD1 (5 bases). Germline CDR1 SGHAT, CDR2 FQNNGV. V was shortened by 5 bases and J by 3 bases, with 14 bases between the two germline ends. This CDR3 has 15 amino acids.

The chain combines TRBV3-1 with TRBJ2-2; 11 bases map to TRBD2. The length of the CDR3 is 15 residues. J lost 7 bases, V lost 4 bases, and 5 bases had no gene match. The germline V gene encodes CDR1 LGHDT and CDR2 YNNKEL (reference sequence). The CDR3 DNA sequence: TGTGCCAGCAGCCGCCCGGGACTAGCGGACGGGGAGCTGTTTTTT. Translated, it gives CASSRPGLADGELFF.

This clonotype was picked up one time. The chain links TRBV28 to TRBJ1-2; the D is unclear. The CDR3 covers 14 residues. Trimming took 6 bases from V and 1 from J, leaving 12 bases between them. Germline CDR1 MDHEN, CDR2 SYDVKM. The CDR3 sequence is CASRDLTFNYGYTF. In DNA, the CDR3 is TGTGCCAGCAGAGACCTAACATTTAACTATGGCTACACCTTC.

This clonotype has a count of ten or more. The CDR3 region is CAWSALPQNIQYF. The CDR3 DNA follows: TGTGCCTGGAGTGCCCTACCCCAAAACATTCAGTACTTC. The chain is built from TRBV30 and TRBJ2-4; the D is unclear. Trimming stripped 1 base from V and 5 bases from J, with 9 bases between. CDR3 length equals 13 residues. Germline CDR1 GTSNPN, CDR2 SVGIG (reference sequence). Together with reference TRBV30 and TRBJ2-4, the CDR3 gives the full variable domain: SQTIHQWPATLVQPVGSPLSLECTVEGTSNPNLYWYRQAAGRGLQLLFYSVGIGQISSEVPQNLSASRPQDRQFILSSKKLLLSDSGFYLCAWSALPQNIQYFGAGTRLSVL.

This clonotype was seen ten or more times. The V and J genes are TRBV7-9 and TRBJ1-2; D uncertain. The CDR3 runs to 15 residues. V was clipped by 2 bases and J by 4 bases, with 14 bases between them. Germline V gene sequence: CDR1 SEHNR, CDR2 FQNEAQ (reference sequence). The chain's CDR3 is CASSLSTLWSYGYTF. The DNA of the CDR3 is TGTGCCAGCAGCTTATCAACTCTCTGGAGCTATGGCTACACCTTC.

In this sample, this clonotype turned up many times. The CDR3 here is CSAPRAGGDNEQFF. CDR3 DNA sequence: TGCAGTGCTCCGCGAGCGGGGGGGGACAATGAGCAGTTCTTC. The rearrangement links TRBV20-1 to TRBJ2-1; TRBD2 matches 10 bases. The CDR3 is made up of 14 amino acids. Germline lookup yields CDR1 DFQATT and CDR2 SNEGSKA (reference sequence). Trimming at V came to 5 bases and at J to 5 bases, leaving 6 bases not matched to a gene.

This clonotype was seen ten or more times. This sequence joins TRBV7-8 and TRBJ1-2; 12 bases are a match to TRBD1. The CDR3 loop spans 15 amino acids. Germline assignment: CDR1 SGHVS and CDR2 FQNEAQ. V lost 5 bases and J lost 7; bases outside the gene matches: 8. CDR3 nucleotide sequence: TGTGCCAGCAGCCCAGCGGGGACAGGGGGCGCTGGCTACACCTTC. Amino acids: CASSPAGTGGAGYTF.

This clonotype was observed at least ten times. V gene TRBV11-2 combines with J gene TRBJ1-3; 8 bases align to TRBD1. V lost 5 bases, J lost 0 bases, and 15 bases stayed unmatched. The CDR3 totals 19 residues. CDR1 is SGHAT and CDR2 is FQNNGV in the germline V gene. CDR3 amino acids: CASSPGVIDRGLSGNTIYF. In DNA form, the CDR3 reads TGTGCCAGCAGCCCGGGGGTCATAGACAGGGGACTCTCTGGAAACACCATATATTTT.

This clonotype was seen a few times. The chain carries TRBV6-5 and TRBJ2-1; tentative D call: TRBD1 (5 bases). This CDR3 has 15 amino acids. Germline CDR1 reads MNHEY; CDR2 reads SVGAGI. With 2 bases removed from V and 3 bases from J, the gap between germline ends came to 11 bases. The CDR3 sequence: CASSYGDSFYNEQFF. The CDR3, as DNA: TGTGCCAGCAGTTACGGAGACAGCTTCTACAATGAGCAGTTCTTC.

The chain uses TRBV3-1 and TRBJ2-2; TRBD2 agrees at 8 bases. V gave up 4 bases and J gave up 4 bases; unmatched junction bases: 5. The CDR3 is 15 residues long. Germline V gene lookup returns CDR1 LGHDT and CDR2 YNNKEL (reference sequence). CDR3 loop: CASSPGLASTGELFF. CDR3 DNA: TGTGCCAGCAGCCCCGGACTAGCAAGCACCGGGGAGCTGTTTTTT.

The rearrangement links TRBV2 to TRBJ2-2; 13 bases line up with TRBD2. Germline loops: CDR1 SNHLY, CDR2 FYNNEI. The CDR3 sequence is 18 residues long. V dropped 5 bases and J dropped 1; count of bases not matched to a gene: 7. In DNA, the CDR3 is TGTGCCAGCAGTCCCAGGACTAGCGGGAGCCTGAACACCGGGGAGCTGTTTTTT. Translated, it gives CASSPRTSGSLNTGELFF.

This sequence joins TRBV7-6 and TRBJ2-1, with 12 bases fitting TRBD1. V dropped 5 bases and J dropped 8; count of bases not matched to a gene: 7. The CDR3 length is 15 residues. Germline V gives CDR1 SGHVS, CDR2 FNYEAQ. The CDR3 DNA is TGTGCCAGCAGCGCTCCGGGACAGGGGGCCTATGAGCAGTTCTTC. Its translation is CASSAPGQGAYEQFF.

Concerning this clonotype itself: A read error may explain this, as a much larger clone is one base away. The rearrangement uses TRBV20-1 and TRBJ2-7, with a possible D match to TRBD1 (6 bases). V gave up 3 bases and J gave up 7 bases, with 16 bases separating them. The CDR3 runs 13 residues. Looked up from germline, CDR1 is DFQATT and CDR2 is SNEGSKA (reference sequence). CDR3 nucleotide sequence: TGCAGTGCTAGCGAGTGGGGGCACAATGAGCAGTACTTC. Protein: CSASEWGHNEQYF.

This clonotype was detected only a few times. The J gene is TRBJ2-7, the V gene TRBV11-2, with D tentatively TRBD2 (7 bases). Germline CDR1 and CDR2: SGHAT and FQNNGV. V was trimmed by 4 bases and J by 2 bases, leaving 15 bases between them. This CDR3 has 15 amino acids. The CDR3 loop reads CASSWEGGRAYEQYF. CDR3 coding DNA: TGTGCCAGCAGCTGGGAGGGGGGGAGGGCCTACGAGCAGTACTTC. The complete variable domain, with remaining parts taken from reference TRBV11-2 and TRBJ2-7, reads EAGVAQSPRYKIIEKRQSVAFWCNPISGHATLYWYQQILGQGPKLLIQFQNNGVVDDSQLPKDRFSAERLKGVDSTLKIQPAKLEDSAVYLCASSWEGGRAYEQYFGPGTRLTVT.

Many counts were recorded for this clonotype. The rearrangement links TRBV28 to TRBJ2-6, with 11 bases fitting TRBD1. Germline loops: CDR1 MDHEN, CDR2 SYDVKM. V lost 4 bases, J lost 6 bases, and 14 bases stayed unmatched. The CDR3 consists of 19 residues. CDR3 DNA: TGTGCCAGCAGTTCCGGGACAGGGGGACCTCTTTTTGAGGCCAACGTCCTGACTTTC. Translated, it gives CASSSGTGGPLFEANVLTF.

In this sample, this clonotype turned up a few times. The CDR3 sequence: CASSLSGLAGSNEQFF. CDR3 in DNA: TGTGCCAGCAGCTTATCGGGACTAGCGGGAAGTAATGAGCAGTTCTTC. The V call is TRBV7-9, the J call TRBJ2-1, with 13 nucleotides matching TRBD2. V shed 2 bases, J shed 7 bases, and the junction held 5 bases outside the gene matches. In germline, CDR1 is SEHNR, CDR2 FQNEAQ (reference sequence). The CDR3 has 16 amino acids.

There are many counts of this clonotype. J is TRBJ2-1 and V is TRBV27, with unresolved D. This CDR3 region has 11 residues. The V gene's germline CDR1 is MNHEY and CDR2 SMNVEV (reference sequence). Between the trimmed V and J ends, which lost 6 bases and 3 bases, there was a span of 3 bases. CDR3 DNA sequence: TGTGCCAGCAGGGGCTACAATGAGCAGTTCTTC. It codes for CASRGYNEQFF.

Only a few counts were recorded for this clonotype. This rearrangement joins TRBV28 to TRBJ2-5, with TRBD1 identical over 9 bases. V lost 3 bases, J lost 5 bases, and 7 bases stayed unmatched. This CDR3 region has 15 residues. Per germline, CDR1 MDHEN and CDR2 SYDVKM. The CDR3 DNA follows: TGTGCCAGCAGTTTGCCGGGACAGGGTTTGGAGACCCAGTACTTC. It translates to CASSLPGQGLETQYF. Full variable domain (missing parts from reference TRBV28 and TRBJ2-5): DVKVTQSSRYLVKRTGEKVFLECVQDMDHENMFWYRQDPGLGLRLIYFSYDVKMKEKGDIPEGYSVSREKKERFSLILESASTNQTSMYLCASSLPGQGLETQYFGPGTRLLVL.

The table lists this clonotype with a few counts. This chain joins TRBV20-1 and TRBJ2-1, with TRBD2 identical over 13 bases. Germline values: CDR1 DFQATT, CDR2 SNEGSKA (reference sequence). V lost 6 bases and J lost 5; bases outside the gene matches: 13. This CDR3 has 17 amino acids. The CDR3 DNA reads as TGCAGTGCGCCACGGGGGGGGGGACTAGCGGGGAACAATGAGCAGTTCTTC. Translated: CSAPRGGGLAGNNEQFF.

This clonotype was detected a few times. This chain joins TRBV2 and TRBJ1-1; D is uncertain. Trimming removed 2 bases from V and 8 bases from J, with 15 bases in between. CDR3 length equals 14 residues. Germline V gene sequence: CDR1 SNHLY, CDR2 FYNNEI. The CDR3 loop reads CASSESQRVSEAFF. In DNA form, the CDR3 reads TGTGCCAGCAGTGAATCGCAGAGGGTCTCCGAAGCTTTCTTT.

The J gene is TRBJ1-3, the V gene TRBV9; possibly TRBD1 for D (6 bases). This CDR3 spans 16 amino acids. The germline V and J ends were trimmed by 0 bases and 0 bases, with 10 bases remaining between them. The germline CDR1 and CDR2 sequences are SGDLS and YYNGEE. CDR3 sequence reads: CASSVAEGDSGNTIYF. The CDR3 nucleotides are TGTGCCAGCAGCGTAGCTGAGGGGGACTCTGGAAACACCATATATTTT.